This T cell receptor beta chain was captured by sequencing in a study of shared clonotypes between healthy human individuals (dated by TCRdb to the early 2020s). Some background on the complete study: The cohort comprised two women and three men aged 18 to 49 years. Different laboratories and diverse techniques were used to prepare libraries and sequence TCR repertoires, to increase sequencing depth and limit assay-specific biases. For each donor, three plates each were used for CD4 naive and CD4 memory, two plates were used for CD8 naive, and one plate was used for CD8 memory. The study deeply sequenced blood TCR repertoires of roughly five healthy adults to estimate repertoire size and the extent of clonotype sharing between individuals. Leukapheresis yielded between about 0.9 and 9 billion PBMCs per donor. On the study overall, not on this receptor specifically: Pairwise subsampling led to the expectation that sequencing depth would affect the degree of clonotype sharing among donors. The genetic and exposure-history diversity represented was limited by the small number of donors. Naive subsets generally had larger estimated clonotype richness than memory subsets did. Across several donors, about 5% of naive CD4, roughly 3.8% of naive CD8, around 2.5% of memory CD4, and 0.4% of memory CD8 clonotypes were shared. Compared with non-shared clonotypes, the clonotypes found in all four sorted-subset donors had higher generation probabilities. Sampling was restricted to blood, and TCR repertoires in tissues likely differ from the TCR repertoires found in blood. Even with the large sequencing depth, rarefaction of the sorted-subset datasets indicated that sequencing was incomplete.

The donors were healthy, HIV-negative adults with no recently reported acute infections or vaccinations. Every donor was a Caucasian adult residing in Nashville, Tennessee, USA. CD4+ T cells were enriched by magnetic negative selection, after which naive cells were positively selected on CD45RA and the negative fraction was taken as the memory subset. After blood collection by leukapheresis, PBMCs were isolated using Ficoll-Histopaque density gradient centrifugation and then cryopreserved in the vapor phase of liquid nitrogen. Analytical flow cytometry was used to check the purity and quantity of each magnetically sorted T cell population. Genomic DNA was isolated from every sorted fraction and measured by UV absorbance on a Nanodrop 2000c. Using the deep immunoSEQ assay, multiplex PCR amplified TCR CDR3 regions from genomic DNA. For each cell subset, the extracted genomic DNA was distributed evenly across all wells of several immunoSEQ 96-well plates, and each plate served as one replicate. For sorted subsets, 150 to 250 ng genomic DNA, equal to tens of thousands of T cell genomes, was loaded into each replicate PCR. Purified libraries were measured with a Qubit 3.0 fluorometer, size-checked on a Bioanalyzer 2100, and measured again with the KAPA Library Quantification kit. Every immunoSEQ 96-well plate was sequenced on a dedicated single-read 150-cycle Illumina NextSeq 550 flow cell. On the authors' methods: Because only junctional sequences without quality scores were contained in the immunoSEQ output, filtering matching that applied to full-length reads could not be performed. To assign V/J genes and CDR3, sequences were annotated against IMGT germline references using PyIR, a Python wrapper for IgBLAST v1.9. Any read was removed if the V/J assignment was weak (E-value above 1e-6), the CDR3 was missing, or the read contained stop codons, out-of-frame junctions, or ambiguous translated residues. V3J clonotypes were defined as sequences sharing an identical inferred V gene, J gene, and CDR3 amino acid sequence. The percentage overlap between two repertoires was calculated by dividing the number of shared unique clonotypes by the size of the smaller repertoire. RTK rarefaction, the Chao1 estimator, and Recon v2.1 estimates of unobserved clonotypes were used to assess repertoire richness. Generation probabilities were computed with OLGA for all TCRbeta clonotypes obtained by the gDNA method from several donors. This is the immuneACCESS table as TCRdb keeps it, with only in-frame sequences that have V and J called. A part of the clones is gone; compared with another copy, unresolved V genes explain less than half, and the rest is unexplained. V, J and clone size are those of that table, while D and trimming were read from the DNA. The sample table holds some 2,500,000 clones, of which about nine tenths were seen once. The ten largest clones add up to around 0.4% of the sample.

CDR1 and CDR2, per the germline V gene (reference sequence), are SGHNT and YYREEE. V is trimmed back by 0 bases and J by 6 bases, and the junction contains 6 bases that no gene match accounts for. Inclusive of the bounding cysteine and phenylalanine, the CDR3 is 15 residues long. The kept DNA is CDR3 alone, 45 bases in frame from the first base. This clone has only a few counts. This clone's antigen is unknown. Base qualities were left out, and no much larger clone turns up one base away. This clonotype was obtained from a man aged 18 to 35 in good health. Some clones in this sample may be carry-over from other donors' samples. The chain couples TRBV5-4 to TRBJ2-3; 8 bases in between match TRBD1. Material for sequencing was naive CD4+ T cells from PBMCs. The cell subset or site label for this specimen denotes: CD45RA+ positively selected. The CDR3 here reads CASSLEAGGEDTQYF. The sequenced DNA is TGTGCCAGCAGCTTGGAGGCAGGGGGCGAGGATACGCAGTATTTT.